This is a list of T cell receptor beta chains from one sample in a study of T cell responses to AZD1222 COVID-19 vaccine. Assay: immunoSEQ multiplex PCR; the TCRdb copy retains only in-frame clones and omits some. This sample has 150,000 to 200,000 clones, with roughly 92% found just once. The material sequenced was peripheral blood, taken on day 0 of AZD1222 vaccination. These receptors were collected from an adult in good health. The CDR3 runs from the conserved cysteine through the conserved F or W. D genes are given only for firm matches. Size is omitted from some rows. Given values are once, few, many or a class for expanded clones.

j_call cdr3_length clone_size d_call v_call cdr3_aa cdr3_nt
TRBJ2-5 15 once NA TRBV7-6 CASSLSGDTQETQYF TGTGCCAGCAGCTTAAGTGGGGACACCCAGGAGACCCAGTACTTC
TRBJ2-3 16 NA NA TRBV6-1 CASSEGAGTYTDTQYF TGTGCCAGCAGTGAAGGGGCAGGAACTTACACAGATACGCAGTATTTT
TRBJ1-1 13 NA NA TRBV19 CASSIDGRWEAFF TGTGCCAGTAGTATAGATGGCAGATGGGAAGCTTTCTTT
TRBJ1-2 15 NA NA TRBV3-1/TRBV3-2 CASSPTRQFNYGYTF TGTGCCAGCTCCCCAACCCGTCAGTTTAACTATGGCTACACCTTC
TRBJ1-5 17 NA NA TRBV6-2/TRBV6-3 CASSYGRGRGGNQPQHF TGTGCCAGCAGTTACGGACGGGGTAGGGGCGGCAATCAGCCCCAGCATTTT
TRBJ1-3 17 NA TRBD1 TRBV19 CASSGTTGMGSGNTIYF TGTGCCAGTAGTGGAACGACAGGGATGGGCTCTGGAAACACCATATATTTT
TRBJ1-4 13 NA TRBD1 TRBV7-9 CASSKGAVEKLFF TGTGCCAGCAGTAAGGGGGCCGTTGAAAAACTGTTTTTT
TRBJ2-6 17 NA NA TRBV27 CASSPGVFHSGANVLTF TGTGCCAGCAGCCCCGGGGTATTTCACTCTGGGGCCAACGTCCTGACTTTC
TRBJ1-3 14 once NA TRBV7-2 CASNPTASGNTIYF TGTGCCAGCAACCCGACGGCTTCTGGAAACACCATATATTTT
TRBJ2-7 14 NA TRBD2 TRBV4-2 CASSQSGGRNEQYF TGTGCCAGCAGCCAGAGCGGGGGACGTAACGAGCAGTACTTC
TRBJ2-1 15 NA TRBD2 TRBV7-9 CASSQLTSGNNEQFF TGTGCCAGCAGCCAACTGACTAGCGGTAACAATGAGCAGTTCTTC
TRBJ2-3 16 NA TRBD1 TRBV27 CASSSDREPGGDTQYF TGTGCCAGCAGTTCCGACAGGGAGCCGGGCGGAGATACGCAGTATTTT
TRBJ1-2 13 few NA TRBV7-3 CASSKTGSGGYTF TGTGCCAGCAGCAAAACAGGGAGTGGTGGCTACACCTTC
TRBJ1-3 18 NA TRBD1 TRBV5-1 CASSLYVGTGASGNTIYF TGCGCCAGCAGCTTGTATGTTGGTACAGGGGCTTCGGGAAACACCATATATTTT
TRBJ1-2 14 NA NA TRBV7-2 CASSSAWGGYGYTF TGTGCCAGCAGCTCTGCGTGGGGGGGATATGGCTACACCTTC
TRBJ1-5 15 NA NA TRBV7-6 CASSLAAGGNQPQHF TGTGCCAGCAGCTTAGCAGCAGGGGGCAATCAGCCCCAGCATTTT
TRBJ2-3 17 NA NA TRBV9 CASSVAEGPTSTDTQYF TGTGCCAGCAGCGTAGCTGAAGGTCCGACTAGCACAGATACGCAGTATTTT
TRBJ1-5 15 NA TRBD1 TRBV27 CASSRRQGAGQPQHF TGTGCCAGCAGTCGCCGACAGGGGGCGGGACAGCCCCAGCATTTT
TRBJ1-1 15 NA NA TRBV6-5 CASRRTQGINTEAFF TGTGCCAGCAGGAGGACCCAGGGGATCAACACTGAAGCTTTCTTT
TRBJ1-2 12 NA NA TRBV19 CASSIALVGYTF TGTGCCAGTAGTATAGCCCTGGTCGGCTACACCTTC
TRBJ2-7 16 NA TRBD2 TRBV6-5 CASSYSGTTWSYEQYF TGTGCCAGCAGTTACTCCGGGACTACTTGGTCCTACGAGCAGTACTTC
TRBJ1-2 15 NA TRBD1 TRBV5-4 CASSKRQGIWDGYTF TGTGCCAGCAGCAAACGACAGGGGATATGGGATGGCTACACCTTC
TRBJ1-1 14 NA NA TRBV2 CASSFFGVGGEAFF TGTGCCAGCAGTTTCTTCGGGGTAGGCGGTGAAGCTTTCTTT
TRBJ2-7 15 NA TRBD2 TRBV30 CAWSVGTGGGYEQYF TGTGCCTGGAGTGTAGGGACCGGGGGGGGGTACGAGCAGTACTTC
TRBJ1-5 15 few TRBD1 TRBV2 CASSKLQGEGQPQHF TGTGCCAGCAGTAAGCTACAGGGGGAAGGCCAGCCCCAGCATTTT
TRBJ1-2 14 NA TRBD1 TRBV6-1 CASSETTGGRGYTF TGTGCCAGCAGTGAAACTACAGGGGGTCGTGGCTACACCTTC
TRBJ2-7 17 NA NA TRBV19 CASSPRPTERPTYEQYF TGTGCCAGTAGTCCTAGACCCACTGAGCGGCCCACCTACGAGCAGTACTTC
TRBJ1-6 15 NA NA TRBV19 CASRPDLGGGSPLHF TGTGCCAGTAGGCCGGACCTCGGGGGGGGTTCACCCCTCCACTTT
TRBJ2-7 15 NA TRBD2 TRBV18 CASSPRARGNYEQYF TGTGCCAGCTCCCCGAGAGCGCGGGGGAACTACGAGCAGTACTTC
TRBJ2-5 15 NA NA TRBV19 CASSTFKDLRETQYF TGTGCCAGTAGTACTTTCAAGGACCTCCGGGAGACCCAGTACTTC
TRBJ2-7 13 once NA TRBV12-3/TRBV12-4 CASSWDRGLEQYF TGTGCCAGCAGTTGGGATAGGGGTCTCGAGCAGTACTTC
TRBJ2-7 15 NA TRBD1 TRBV19 CASSHFGTGAFEQYF TGTGCCAGTAGCCACTTTGGGACAGGGGCTTTCGAGCAGTACTTC
TRBJ2-7 12 NA NA TRBV5-6 CASSFRFYEQYF TGTGCCAGCAGCTTCAGGTTCTACGAGCAGTACTTC
TRBJ2-7 15 NA NA TRBV6-5 CASLARLSSSYEQYF TGTGCCAGCCTCGCACGATTATCGAGCTCCTACGAGCAGTACTTC
TRBJ2-5 14 NA TRBD1 TRBV11-2 CASSPGTGGETQYF TGTGCCAGCAGCCCCGGGACAGGTGGAGAGACCCAGTACTTC
TRBJ2-3 15 NA TRBD2 TRBV7-6 CASSLGTSGVDTQYF TGTGCCAGCAGCTTAGGGACTAGCGGGGTTGATACGCAGTATTTT
TRBJ2-1 15 NA TRBD2 TRBV2 CASRKVTSGYNEQFF TGTGCCAGCAGGAAGGTGACTAGCGGTTACAATGAGCAGTTCTTC
TRBJ1-2 15 NA NA TRBV5-1 CASSLEEGNNYGYTF TGCGCCAGCAGCTTGGAGGAAGGGAACAACTATGGCTACACCTTC
TRBJ1-2 18 NA TRBD1 TRBV4-1 CASSHPRTRTGNNYGYTF TGCGCCAGCAGCCATCCAAGAACCAGGACAGGGAACAACTATGGCTACACCTTC
TRBJ1-3 15 NA NA TRBV6-6 CASSPGISSGNTIYF TGTGCCAGCAGCCCCGGAATAAGCTCTGGAAACACCATATATTTT
TRBJ2-7 13 NA NA TRBV18 CASSPQGEGEQYF TGTGCCAGCTCACCACAGGGGGAAGGCGAGCAGTACTTC
TRBJ1-3 15 NA TRBD1 TRBV18 CASSPGTGTGNTIYF TGTGCCAGCTCACCAGGGACAGGGACTGGAAACACCATATATTTT
TRBJ2-2 16 NA NA TRBV4-2 CASSQDGGGITGELFF TGTGCCAGCAGCCAAGATGGAGGCGGGATCACCGGGGAGCTGTTTTTT
TRBJ1-5 12 NA NA TRBV27 CASTKRAQPQHF TGTGCCAGTACAAAGAGGGCCCAGCCCCAGCATTTT
TRBJ2-5 21 NA NA TRBV18 CASSPLGPGAKSKVYQETQYF TGTGCCAGCTCACCACTGGGGCCGGGGGCGAAATCTAAAGTATACCAAGAGACCCAGTACTTC
TRBJ2-1 19 NA TRBD1 TRBV11-3 CASSPSWGRTGSSYNEQFF TGTGCCAGCAGCCCTAGTTGGGGTAGGACAGGTAGCTCCTACAATGAGCAGTTCTTC
TRBJ1-5 12 few NA TRBV6-6 CASTPSNQPQHF TGTGCCAGCACCCCGAGCAATCAGCCCCAGCATTTT
TRBJ2-7 16 NA TRBD1 TRBV11-2 CASSLAMDRGRTEQYF TGTGCCAGCAGCTTAGCGATGGACAGGGGGCGAACCGAGCAGTACTTC
TRBJ2-2 13 NA NA TRBV7-7 CASSLDFTGELFF TGTGCTAGCAGCCTTGACTTCACCGGGGAGCTGTTTTTT
TRBJ2-1 11 NA NA TRBV29-1 CSVGGRNEQFF TGCAGCGTTGGAGGCAGGAATGAGCAGTTCTTC
TRBJ2-3 14 once NA TRBV9 CASSLIGSTDTQYF TGTGCCAGCAGCTTAATAGGTAGCACAGATACGCAGTATTTT
TRBJ1-3 15 NA NA TRBV5-1 CASSSDRYSGNTIYF TGCGCCAGCAGCTCAGACCGTTACTCTGGAAACACCATATATTTT
TRBJ2-1 13 NA NA TRBV3-1/TRBV3-2 CASSLLVAVEQFF TGTGCCAGCAGCCTCTTAGTTGCAGTCGAGCAGTTCTTC
TRBJ1-2 11 few NA TRBV2 CASRVSYGYTF TGTGCCAGCAGGGTTAGCTATGGCTACACCTTC